Below, 31 T cell receptor beta chains from the same sample are listed, as sequenced in a study of blood T cell repertoires in COVID-19. Method: immunoSEQ multiplex PCR; TCRdb's copy keeps in-frame clones and lacks some. The sample holds 130,000 or so clones, around 88% seen once. Sequencing was performed on peripheral blood. The receptors stem from a woman aged 55-69 years with acute or convalescent COVID-19.

The chain is built from TRBV5-6 and TRBJ2-3; 11 nucleotides match TRBD2. Per germline, CDR1 SGHDT and CDR2 YYEEEE. The trim removed 4 bases at V and 4 bases at J, leaving 5 bases unmatched. The CDR3 covers 15 residues. The CDR3, as DNA: TGTGCCAGCAGCCGTAGCGGGGGGGCCTCAGATACGCAGTATTTT. As protein: CASSRSGGASDTQYF. Together with reference TRBV5-6 and TRBJ2-3, the CDR3 gives the full variable domain: DAGVTQSPTHLIKTRGQQVTLRCSPKSGHDTVSWYQQALGQGPQFIFQYYEEEERQRGNFPDRFSGHQFPNYSSELNVNALLLGDSALYLCASSRSGGASDTQYFGPGTRLTVL.

The chain recombines TRBV28 with TRBJ2-7, with D maybe TRBD1 (8 bases). This CDR3 is 14 amino acids long. Trimming took 7 bases from V and 2 from J, leaving 15 bases between them. CDR1 and CDR2 from the germline V gene are MDHEN and SYDVKM. The CDR3 DNA reads as TGTGCCAGCATCCCGGGGGGACAGGCCTACGAGCAGTACTTC. Residues: CASIPGGQAYEQYF. Full variable domain (missing parts from reference TRBV28 and TRBJ2-7): DVKVTQSSRYLVKRTGEKVFLECVQDMDHENMFWYRQDPGLGLRLIYFSYDVKMKEKGDIPEGYSVSREKKERFSLILESASTNQTSMYLCASIPGGQAYEQYFGPGTRLTVT.

The V gene is TRBV19, the J gene TRBJ1-1; 7 bases line up with TRBD1. Per germline, CDR1 LNHDA and CDR2 SQIVND (reference sequence). V was clipped by 3 bases and J by 5 bases; unmatched bases: 9. The CDR3 loop spans 15 amino acids. The CDR3 loop is CASSINQQGTTEAFF. CDR3 sequence (DNA): TGTGCCAGTAGTATTAACCAACAGGGGACGACTGAAGCTTTCTTT.

The V call is TRBV28, the J call TRBJ1-2, with unresolved D. V was clipped by 2 bases and J by 6 bases, with 13 bases between them. Germline V lookup: CDR1 MDHEN, CDR2 SYDVKM. There are 14 residues in the CDR3. This chain's CDR3 is CASSLGSIRHGYTF. The CDR3 bases are TGTGCCAGCAGTTTAGGTAGCATTAGGCATGGCTACACCTTC.

A single count supports this clone. This chain links TRBV7-8 with TRBJ1-2; tentatively, D is TRBD1 (5 bases). V lost 0 bases and J 1 base, leaving 18 bases between the germline ends. The CDR3 length is 18 residues. Germline assignment: CDR1 SGHVS and CDR2 FQNEAQ. In DNA form, the CDR3 reads TGTGCCAGCAGCTTAGCAATGGCAGGGTCCTCAAATAACTATGGCTACACCTTC. This encodes CASSLAMAGSSNNYGYTF.

The CDR3 DNA follows: TGTGCCAGCAGTTACTCGACTACTAACTATGGCTACACCTTC. It translates to CASSYSTTNYGYTF. The chain recombines TRBV6-5 with TRBJ1-2; no definite D call. CDR1 is MNHEY, CDR2 SVGAGI, per germline. Trimming pared 0 bases from V and 0 bases from J, leaving 5 bases between. There are 14 residues in the CDR3.

The chain employs TRBV28 and TRBJ2-3; no definite D call. The germline gives CDR1 MDHEN, CDR2 SYDVKM. The CDR3 has 15 residues. V lost 2 bases and J 0 bases, leaving 9 bases between the germline ends. Here the CDR3 reads CASSLRRISTDTQYF. CDR3 sequence (DNA): TGTGCCAGCAGTTTACGCAGAATCAGCACAGATACGCAGTATTTT.

CDR3 sequence (DNA): TGCGCCAGCAGCCTTGGGACAGGCCTCAATCAGCCCCAGCATTTT. Translated, it gives CASSLGTGLNQPQHF. The V and J genes are TRBV4-1 and TRBJ1-5, with TRBD1 matching 8 bases. The J segment lost 3 bases and the V segment lost 4 bases, leaving 5 bases of the junction unmatched. This CDR3 has 15 amino acids. Germline CDR1 is MGHRA and CDR2 is YSYEKL.

V usage is TRBV3-1 (or the pseudogene TRBV3-2) and J usage is TRBJ1-1; D is unresolved. The CDR3 extends over 12 amino acids. V shed 2 bases and J shed 6 bases, with 7 bases lying between them. Germline V gene lookup returns CDR1 LGHDT and CDR2 YNNKEL (reference sequence). The CDR3 spells CASSQREAEAFF. DNA for the CDR3: TGTGCCAGCAGCCAAAGGGAGGCTGAAGCTTTCTTT.

This clone has just one count. Other DNA sequences in this sample translate to the same CDR3. The chain combines TRBV27 with TRBJ1-2, with TRBD1 matching over 9 bases. The CDR3 loop spans 14 amino acids. The V gene's germline CDR1 is MNHEY and CDR2 SMNVEV (reference sequence). The J segment lost 5 bases and the V segment lost 0 bases, leaving 1 base of the junction unmatched. CDR3 amino acids: CASSLSGQGYGYTF. The CDR3 DNA is TGTGCCAGCAGTTTATCAGGACAGGGGTATGGCTACACCTTC.

V gene TRBV29-1 combines with J gene TRBJ2-1; TRBD2 agrees at 9 bases. CDR1 is SQVTM and CDR2 is ANQGSEA in the germline V gene. V shed 2 bases, J shed 8 bases, and the junction held 7 bases outside the gene matches. The CDR3 runs 14 residues. In DNA form, the CDR3 reads TGCAGCGTTGAAAGGGCTAGCGGGGTGGATGAGCAGTTCTTC. Residues: CSVERASGVDEQFF.

The chain links TRBV11-3 to TRBJ2-7, with D maybe TRBD1 (6 bases). Germline CDR1 reads SGHNT; CDR2 reads YENEEA. The germline V and J ends were trimmed by 2 bases and 3 bases, with 26 bases remaining between them. The CDR3 extends over 19 amino acids. CDR3 coding DNA: TGTGCCAGCAGCTTATCAATGGGGCTGGGACACCCTGAGAACTACGAGCAGTACTTC. Protein product: CASSLSMGLGHPENYEQYF.

The V and J genes are TRBV7-2 and TRBJ1-5; the D is unclear. Germline V gene sequence: CDR1 SGHTA, CDR2 FQGNSA. V gave up 0 bases and J gave up 0 bases, with 12 bases separating them. CDR3 length: 17 residues. In DNA form, the CDR3 reads TGTGCCAGCAGCTTAGCGTTTGACACCCTTAGCAATCAGCCCCAGCATTTT. This translates into CASSLAFDTLSNQPQHF.

This sequence joins TRBV7-9 and TRBJ2-3; 12 positions match TRBD2. The germline V gene has CDR1 SEHNR and CDR2 FQNEAQ (reference sequence). This CDR3 is built from 16 residues. The ends lost 4 bases at V and 2 bases at J; junction bases unmatched: 4. This chain's CDR3 is CASSWWTSGVTDTQYF. As DNA, the CDR3 is TGTGCCAGCAGCTGGTGGACTAGCGGGGTCACAGATACGCAGTATTTT.

CDR3 sequence: CASSLGDRKEAFF. The CDR3 DNA reads TGCGCCAGCAGCTTGGGGGACAGAAAGGAAGCTTTCTTT. The chain combines TRBV5-1 with TRBJ1-1; TRBD1 matches 7 bases. V lost 0 bases, J lost 8 bases, and 4 bases stayed unmatched. The CDR3 extends over 13 amino acids. CDR1 is SGHRS and CDR2 is YFSETQ in the germline V gene.

The chain recombines TRBV5-1 with TRBJ1-1; 10 positions agree with TRBD1. The CDR3 spans 15 residues. Germline CDR1 is SGHRS and CDR2 is YFSETQ. Losses at the gene ends were 4 bases for V and 2 bases for J; bases not matched to a gene: 5. CDR3 nucleotides: TGCGCCAGCAGCGGGACAGGGGAGGGAAACACTGAAGCTTTCTTT. It is translated as CASSGTGEGNTEAFF.

The chain carries TRBV10-3 and TRBJ1-6; 8 bases are a match to TRBD1. V dropped 4 bases and J dropped 5; count of bases not matched to a gene: 1. This CDR3 is built from 14 residues. Germline V gives CDR1 ENHRY, CDR2 SYGVKD. CDR3 coding DNA: TGTGCCATCAGTGGACAGGGGAATAATTCACCCCTCCACTTT. It translates to CAISGQGNNSPLHF.

This chain connects TRBV5-4 to TRBJ1-1; a possible D gene is TRBD1 (5 bases). The CDR3 is made up of 14 amino acids. The germline gives CDR1 SGHNT, CDR2 YYREEE (reference sequence). Trimming left V 3 bases short and J 8 bases short, with 17 bases between. As DNA, the CDR3 is TGTGCCAGCAGCTCGGGGGACTGGGGGAAAGAAGCTTTCTTT. It encodes CASSSGDWGKEAFF.

This clone turned up a few times. The CDR3 bases are TGTGCCAGCAGTGAACAGGGGGGTATCTATGGCTACACCTTC. Protein sequence: CASSEQGGIYGYTF. This chain connects TRBV6-1 to TRBJ1-2; 7 positions match TRBD1. This CDR3 is 14 amino acids long. Germline trimming cut 2 bases from V and 4 bases from J; bases unmatched to any gene: 4. CDR1 and CDR2 from the germline V gene are MNHNS and SASEGT.

The count of this clone is one. The gene calls are TRBV19 and TRBJ1-2; 9 nucleotides line up with TRBD1. The CDR3 extends over 14 amino acids. Germline CDR1 LNHDA, CDR2 SQIVND (reference sequence). V shed 10 bases, J shed 7 bases, and the junction held 13 bases outside the gene matches. The CDR3 here is CATSFGQGRPGYTF. CDR3 sequence (DNA): TGTGCCACCTCATTCGGACAGGGGAGGCCTGGCTACACCTTC.

The chain joins TRBV7-6 to TRBJ1-1; 8 nucleotides agree with TRBD1. The CDR3 is 15 amino acids. V lost 5 bases to trimming and J lost 5 bases; unmatched junction nucleotides: 10. The germline gives CDR1 SGHVS, CDR2 FNYEAQ. CDR3 sequence reads: CASSARRDRPTEAFF. CDR3 bases: TGTGCCAGCAGCGCGAGGAGGGACAGGCCAACTGAAGCTTTCTTT.

This chain links TRBV7-9 with TRBJ2-2; 9 nucleotides agree with TRBD1. J was trimmed by 7 bases and V by 7 bases; bases with no gene match: 7. CDR3 length: 14 amino acids. Germline lookup yields CDR1 SEHNR and CDR2 FQNEAQ (reference sequence). The CDR3 coding sequence is TGTGCCAGCAAACAGGGGGCTGGGGTCGGGGAGCTGTTTTTT. Translated: CASKQGAGVGELFF.

V is TRBV3-1 (or the pseudogene TRBV3-2) and J is TRBJ2-7, with unresolved D. The V end was cut by 8 bases, the J end by 5 bases, with 13 bases between. From germline, CDR1 is LGHDT and CDR2 YNNKEL (reference sequence). The CDR3 covers 12 residues. CDR3 DNA sequence: TGTGCCAGCGGCGGAGACCTGGACGAGCAGTACTTC. It encodes CASGGDLDEQYF.

The chain has TRBV7-2 and TRBJ2-2; 8 nucleotides match TRBD2. The CDR3 spans 16 residues. Looked up from germline, CDR1 is SGHTA and CDR2 is FQGNSA. The J segment lost 0 bases and the V segment lost 5 bases, leaving 5 bases of the junction unmatched. CDR3 protein: CASSPHGGANTGELFF. CDR3 nucleotides: TGTGCCAGCAGCCCCCACGGGGGGGCGAACACCGGGGAGCTGTTTTTT. The full variable domain, with the rest looked up from reference TRBV7-2 and TRBJ2-2, is GAGVSQSPSNKVTEKGKDVELRCDPISGHTALYWYRQSLGQGLEFLIYFQGNSAPDKSGLPSDRFSAERTGGSVSTLTIQRTQQEDSAVYLCASSPHGGANTGELFFGEGSRLTVL.

This clone was observed a handful of times. The V and J genes are TRBV9 and TRBJ1-2; D not certain. Trimming stripped 1 base from V and 8 bases from J, with 12 bases between. Germline CDR1 is SGDLS and CDR2 is YYNGEE. This CDR3 region has 13 residues. DNA of the CDR3: TGTGCCAGCAGCGTATCGGGGATAGGGGGCTACACCTTC. It specifies CASSVSGIGGYTF.

CDR3 nucleotides: TGTGCCAGCAGCGTAGAACCCCGGGACAGCTACTCTGGAAACACCATATATTTT. Translating it yields CASSVEPRDSYSGNTIYF. This rearrangement joins TRBV9 to TRBJ1-3, with 7 bases fitting TRBD1. Trimming at V came to 0 bases and at J to 0 bases, leaving 9 bases not matched to a gene. The CDR3 runs to 18 residues. The germline V gene encodes CDR1 SGDLS and CDR2 YYNGEE.

This clone was seen a few times. This chain connects TRBV2 to TRBJ2-3, with a tentative D call TRBD1 (6 bases). In germline, CDR1 is SNHLY, CDR2 FYNNEI. V was clipped by 3 bases and J by 7 bases, with 20 bases between them. This CDR3 contains 16 residues. Here the CDR3 reads CASSDGVRITGYTQYF. In DNA, the CDR3 is TGTGCCAGCAGTGATGGCGTACGCATAACAGGGTATACGCAGTATTTT.

The chain employs TRBV7-3 and TRBJ1-1; D unclear. The V gene's germline CDR1 is SGHTA and CDR2 FQGTGA. Trimming pared 2 bases from V and 10 bases from J, leaving 17 bases between. The CDR3 consists of 14 residues. The CDR3 DNA follows: TGTGCCAGCAGCTTATCTCTTGCGGATGGGAGAGCTTTCTTT. Protein: CASSLSLADGRAFF.

This clone has just a few counts. Here the CDR3 reads CSGLAGGPDTQYF. The DNA for the CDR3 is TGCAGCGGACTAGCGGGGGGGCCTGATACGCAGTATTTT. This sequence joins TRBV29-1 and TRBJ2-3; 14 nucleotides match TRBD2. The CDR3 covers 13 residues. Germline CDR1 SQVTM, CDR2 ANQGSEA. Trimming removed 7 bases from V and 6 bases from J; junction bases left unmatched: 3.

The CDR3: CASSLKGGAYEQYF. The CDR3 DNA reads as TGTGCCAGCAGCTTAAAAGGCGGAGCCTACGAGCAGTACTTC. The chain employs TRBV13 and TRBJ2-7; the D is unclear. This CDR3 comprises 14 residues. Germline V gives CDR1 PRHDT, CDR2 FYEKMQ (reference sequence). With 2 bases removed from V and 2 bases from J, the gap between germline ends came to 10 bases.

The rearrangement uses TRBV30 and TRBJ1-3, with D unresolved. This CDR3 is built from 13 residues. Germline CDR1 reads GTSNPN; CDR2 reads SVGIG (reference sequence). V was shortened by 3 bases and J by 2 bases, with 8 bases between the two germline ends. The CDR3 protein is CAWSGSTGNTIYF. In DNA, the CDR3 is TGTGCCTGGAGCGGGAGTACTGGAAACACCATATATTTT.